This is a list of T cell receptor beta chains from one sample in a study of blood T cell repertoires in COVID-19. The assay was immunoSEQ multiplex PCR, and TCRdb's table has in-frame clones only and misses some. The sample carries around 290,000 clones, approximately 91% recorded once. The sequenced sample consisted of PBMCs or T cells enriched from blood (not recorded which). All receptors derive from a woman in her thirties or forties who had recovered from COVID-19. Each CDR3 is given with its conserved first and last residue.

J gene	V gene	CDR3 protein
TRBJ2-1	TRBV10-3	CAISESTGRSYNEQFF
TRBJ1-1	TRBV5-1	CASSRNPGTGATGRFEAFF
TRBJ2-5	TRBV4-1	CASSQKGLQETQYF
TRBJ2-1	TRBV9	CASSTRAGGAYNEQFF
TRBJ1-4	TRBV18	CASQTGGNEKLFF
TRBJ2-1	TRBV7-9	CASSFMRGAFGEQFF
TRBJ2-5	TRBV7-2	CASSLSRETQYF
TRBJ1-4	TRBV6-5	CASSPDRAIEKLFF
TRBJ2-1	TRBV29-1	CSTRGTSSNEQFF
TRBJ1-6	TRBV14	CASSQTGRGYNSPLHF
TRBJ1-1	TRBV18	CASSPNPDGGGEAFF
TRBJ1-5	TRBV7-8	CASSSMTGDQPQHF
TRBJ2-1	TRBV19	CASSIAGSYNEQFF
TRBJ2-5	TRBV4-2	CASSQVGDWRRETQYF
TRBJ2-3	TRBV6-5	CASGLSSGRQYF
TRBJ1-2	TRBV5-1	CASSLAPIIGTVRYGYTF
TRBJ1-1	TRBV7-3	CASSLSGTGGEAFF
TRBJ2-2	TRBV6-5	CASWDRIFTGELFF
TRBJ1-1	TRBV9	CASSTDRANTEAFF
TRBJ1-1	TRBV7-2	CASSLVRNRGTEAFF
TRBJ1-6	TRBV4-3	CASSQVATDLYSPLHF
TRBJ1-2	TRBV5-6	CASSLGQVGGYTF
TRBJ2-7	TRBV5-1	CASSLTPLGTSGYEQYF
TRBJ2-5	TRBV18	CASSQRPSSAETQYF
TRBJ1-4	TRBV18	CASSRDREKLFF
TRBJ1-1	TRBV10-3	CAISAAGNTEAFF
TRBJ2-7	TRBV29-1	CSVGFLGSSSYEQYF
TRBJ1-2	TRBV5-1	CASSLGVGSFYGYTF
TRBJ2-3	TRBV11-3	CASSSGTLLTDTQYF
TRBJ1-2	TRBV19	CASSITGTYTYYTF
TRBJ2-5	TRBV7-3	CASSLTGDRLGETQYF
TRBJ2-2	TRBV7-3	CASSLTFGLAGDTNTGELFF
TRBJ1-2	TRBV7-9	CASSLSGVVHGYTF
TRBJ2-7	TRBV7-6	CASSSTAGYEQYF
TRBJ2-6	TRBV15	CATATWGQVSSGANVLTF
TRBJ1-3	TRBV6-4	CASSQHRQGTNSGNTIYF
TRBJ1-2	TRBV7-3	CASSAGVGLGYTF
TRBJ2-5	TRBV5-1	CASSLDEGLGTQYF
TRBJ2-1	TRBV27	CASTPKAAGGRVNEQFF
TRBJ2-7	TRBV4-3	CASSQDLRGRASWYF
TRBJ2-2	TRBV13	CASRPAGGDTGELFF
TRBJ1-2	TRBV7-2	CASSLDYRIGYTF
TRBJ2-2	TRBV9	CASSDRGTNTGELFF
TRBJ1-2	TRBV11-2	CASSLNQPGTGSGYTF
TRBJ2-3	TRBV24-1	CATRQETDTQYF
TRBJ1-3	TRBV5-6	CASSQIGGDRGNTIYF
TRBJ1-1	TRBV11-2	CASSLAGLNTEAFF
TRBJ2-5	TRBV7-6	CASSLQVASGETQYF
TRBJ1-2	TRBV12-3/TRBV12-4	CASTRILNYGYTF
TRBJ2-2	TRBV7-2	CASSLAGGRGTGELFF
TRBJ1-1	TRBV6-5	CASTPRLGGAEAFF
TRBJ1-1	TRBV15	CATSRETGLNTEAFF
TRBJ1-3	TRBV5-1	CASGQGSSGNTIYF